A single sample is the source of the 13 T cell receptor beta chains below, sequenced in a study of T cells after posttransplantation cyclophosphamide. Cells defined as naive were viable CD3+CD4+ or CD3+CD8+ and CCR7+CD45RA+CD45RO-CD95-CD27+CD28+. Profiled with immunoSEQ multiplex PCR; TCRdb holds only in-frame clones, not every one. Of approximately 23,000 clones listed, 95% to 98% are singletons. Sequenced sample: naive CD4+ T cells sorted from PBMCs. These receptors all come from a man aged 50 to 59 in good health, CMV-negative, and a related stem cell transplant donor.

In DNA, the CDR3 is TGCGCCAGCAGTGAGTCCACTTATAGCAATCAGCCCCAGCATTTT. Protein: CASSESTYSNQPQHF. V gene TRBV10-1 combines with J gene TRBJ1-5; D remains unclear. CDR1 is WNHNN, CDR2 SYGVQD, per germline (reference sequence). Deletions cut 0 bases from V and 0 bases from J, with 6 bases between. There are 15 residues in the CDR3.

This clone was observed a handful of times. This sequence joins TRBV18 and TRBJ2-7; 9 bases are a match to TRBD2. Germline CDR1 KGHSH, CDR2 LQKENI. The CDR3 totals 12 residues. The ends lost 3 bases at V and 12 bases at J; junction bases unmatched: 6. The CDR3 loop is CASSPGLALSYF. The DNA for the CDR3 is TGTGCCAGCTCACCGGGACTAGCTTTGTCGTACTTC.

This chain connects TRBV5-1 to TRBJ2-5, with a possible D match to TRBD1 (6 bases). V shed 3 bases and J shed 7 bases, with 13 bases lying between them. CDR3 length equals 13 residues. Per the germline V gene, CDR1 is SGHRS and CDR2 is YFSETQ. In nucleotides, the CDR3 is TGCGCCAGCAGCTCCGAGGGGGTCGGGACCCAGTACTTC. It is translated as CASSSEGVGTQYF.

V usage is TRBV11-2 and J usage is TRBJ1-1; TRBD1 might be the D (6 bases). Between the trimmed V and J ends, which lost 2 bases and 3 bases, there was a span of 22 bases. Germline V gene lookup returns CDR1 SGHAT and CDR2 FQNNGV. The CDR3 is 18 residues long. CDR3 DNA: TGTGCCAGCAGCTTACGGGCCTGGGGGCCCTGGCTGGACACTGAAGCTTTCTTT. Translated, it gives CASSLRAWGPWLDTEAFF.

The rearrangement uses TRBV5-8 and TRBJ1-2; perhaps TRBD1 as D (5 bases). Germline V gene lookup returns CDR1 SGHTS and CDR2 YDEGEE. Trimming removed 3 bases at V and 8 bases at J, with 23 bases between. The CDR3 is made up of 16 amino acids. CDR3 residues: CASSSHLGLTYRGYTF. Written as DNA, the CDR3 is TGTGCCAGCAGCTCCCACCTGGGACTGACCTATCGGGGCTACACCTTC.

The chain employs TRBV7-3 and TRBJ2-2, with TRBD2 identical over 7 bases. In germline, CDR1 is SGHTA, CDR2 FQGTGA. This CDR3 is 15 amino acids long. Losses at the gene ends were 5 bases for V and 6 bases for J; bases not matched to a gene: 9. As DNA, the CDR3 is TGTGCCAGCAGCCCTAGCGGACCGGGGGCCGGGGAGCTGTTTTTT. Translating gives CASSPSGPGAGELFF. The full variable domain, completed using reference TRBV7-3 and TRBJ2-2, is GAGVSQTPSNKVTEKGKYVELRCDPISGHTALYWYRQSLGQGPEFLIYFQGTGAADDSGLPNDRFFAVRPEGSVSTLKIQRTERGDSAVYLCASSPSGPGAGELFFGEGSRLTVL.

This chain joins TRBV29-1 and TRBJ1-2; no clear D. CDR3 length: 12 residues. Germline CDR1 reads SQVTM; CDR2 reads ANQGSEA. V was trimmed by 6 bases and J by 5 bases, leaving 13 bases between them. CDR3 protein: CSVSGLGYGYTF. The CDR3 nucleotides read TGCAGCGTGTCTGGGCTTGGGTATGGCTACACCTTC.

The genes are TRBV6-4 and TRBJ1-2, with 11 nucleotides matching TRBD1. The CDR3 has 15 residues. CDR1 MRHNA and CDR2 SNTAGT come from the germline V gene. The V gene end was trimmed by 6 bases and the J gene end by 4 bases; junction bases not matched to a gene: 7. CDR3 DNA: TGTGCCAGCAGCCTCCGGACAGGGGGCGTCTATGGCTACACCTTC. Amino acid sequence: CASSLRTGGVYGYTF.

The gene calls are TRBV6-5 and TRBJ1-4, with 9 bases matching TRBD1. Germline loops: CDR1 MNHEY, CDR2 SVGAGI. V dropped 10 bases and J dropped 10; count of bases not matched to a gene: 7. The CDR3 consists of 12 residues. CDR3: CATRETGGKLFF. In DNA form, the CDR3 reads TGTGCCACACGCGAGACAGGGGGAAAACTGTTTTTT.

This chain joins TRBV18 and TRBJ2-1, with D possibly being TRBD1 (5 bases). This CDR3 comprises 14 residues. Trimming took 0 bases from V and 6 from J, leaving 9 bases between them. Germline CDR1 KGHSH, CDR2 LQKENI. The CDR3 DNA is TGTGCCAGCTCACCACCGTTGACAGTCAATGAGCAGTTCTTC. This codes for CASSPPLTVNEQFF.

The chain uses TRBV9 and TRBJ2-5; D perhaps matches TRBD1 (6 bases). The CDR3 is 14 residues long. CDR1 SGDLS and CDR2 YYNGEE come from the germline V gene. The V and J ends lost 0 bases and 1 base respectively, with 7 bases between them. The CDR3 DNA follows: TGTGCCAGCAGCGTAGGGACAGCCCAAGAGACCCAGTACTTC. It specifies CASSVGTAQETQYF.

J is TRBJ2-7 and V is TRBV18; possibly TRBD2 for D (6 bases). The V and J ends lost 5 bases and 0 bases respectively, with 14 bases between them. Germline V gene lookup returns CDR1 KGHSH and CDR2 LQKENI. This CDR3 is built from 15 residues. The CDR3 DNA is TGTGCCAGCTCATCCTCGGGGGTTGTCTCCTACGAGCAGTACTTC. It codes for CASSSSGVVSYEQYF.

The CDR3 nucleotides are TGTGCCAGCTCACCATCCAGGGGGCAGTACGAGCAGTACTTC. It codes for CASSPSRGQYEQYF. The chain has TRBV18 and TRBJ2-7; 8 nucleotides match TRBD1. The CDR3 is 14 residues long. Germline CDR1 reads KGHSH; CDR2 reads LQKENI. J lost 4 bases, V lost 2 bases, and 4 bases had no gene match. The whole variable domain, filled in from reference TRBV18 and TRBJ2-7, reads NAGVMQNPRHLVRRRGQEARLRCSPMKGHSHVYWYRQLPEEGLKFMVYLQKENIIDESGMPKERFSAEFPKEGPSILRIQQVVRGDSAAYFCASSPSRGQYEQYFGPGTRLTVT.